These T cell receptor beta chains were read from a single sample in a study of OX40 agonist ivuxolimab in advanced cancers. Profiled with immunoSEQ multiplex PCR; TCRdb holds only in-frame clones, not every one. The data contain tens of thousands of clones, 90% of them singletons. The sequences come from CD4+ or CD8+ T cells sorted from blood, collected in a trial of the OX40 agonist ivuxolimab. These receptor sequences come from an adult with an advanced solid tumor such as melanoma, head and neck, liver or kidney cancer. Both conserved end residues are part of each CDR3.

>TRBV6-5|TRBJ1-1
CASSHPELSTEAFF
>TRBV28|TRBJ1-2
CASRAGTGEGYTF
>TRBV7-7|TRBJ1-4
CASSLTDATNEKLFF
>TRBV4-2|TRBJ2-2
CASSQDLGLAGGHRNTGELFF
>TRBV2|TRBJ2-5
CASSEEGLRGETQYF
>TRBV9|TRBJ1-2
CASSEGTAKNYGYTF
>TRBV5-4|TRBJ2-3
CASSLRRGGGSDTQYF
>TRBV15|TRBJ1-6
CATSRELRGPKSNSPLHF
>TRBV21-1|TRBJ2-5
CASSKVATGFVGETQYF
>TRBV13|TRBJ2-3
CASNSNRDITTDTQYF
>TRBV18|TRBJ1-1
CASSLTPVNTEAFF
>TRBV7-9|TRBJ1-1
CASSSPGTGNTEAFF
>TRBV2|TRBJ1-5
CASSADRVYSNQPQHF
>TRBV30|TRBJ1-1
CACRRGDTEAFF
>TRBV15|TRBJ2-3
CATSTRAGATDTQYF
>TRBV5-6|TRBJ1-2
CASSKSLTGTPRGYTF
>TRBV5-1|TRBJ1-2
CASRQQYTTNYGYTF
>TRBV2|TRBJ2-3
CASSELQGTQYF
>TRBV2|TRBJ2-7
CASSRQGPVYEQYF
>TRBV30|TRBJ2-2
CAWAAAGMVGELFF
>TRBV19|TRBJ1-4
CASSEQGGEKLFF
>TRBV27|TRBJ1-2
CASRAGGQEYYGYTF
>TRBV5-1|TRBJ2-5
CASRTGFQETQYF
>TRBV5-5|TRBJ1-2
CASSLEGVQGHGYTF
>TRBV5-1|TRBJ2-2
CASSFSPAGVSGELFF
>TRBV2|TRBJ2-1
CASRQDRDEQFF
>TRBV7-9|TRBJ2-5
CASSLEGADLKETQYF
>TRBV27|TRBJ1-1
CASSLQGRVNTEAFF
>TRBV5-1|TRBJ2-5
CASSLVGGETQYF